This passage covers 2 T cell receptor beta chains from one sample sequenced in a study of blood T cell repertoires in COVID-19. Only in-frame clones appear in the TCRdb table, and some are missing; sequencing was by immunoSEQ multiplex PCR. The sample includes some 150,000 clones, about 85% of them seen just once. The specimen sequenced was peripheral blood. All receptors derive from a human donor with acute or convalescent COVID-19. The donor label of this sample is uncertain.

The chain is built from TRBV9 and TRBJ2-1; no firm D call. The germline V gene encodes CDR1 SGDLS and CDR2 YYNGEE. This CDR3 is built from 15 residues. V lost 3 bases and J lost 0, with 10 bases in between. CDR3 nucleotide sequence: TGTGCCAGCAGCGGATGGCCCAGCTCCTACAATGAGCAGTTCTTC. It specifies CASSGWPSSYNEQFF.

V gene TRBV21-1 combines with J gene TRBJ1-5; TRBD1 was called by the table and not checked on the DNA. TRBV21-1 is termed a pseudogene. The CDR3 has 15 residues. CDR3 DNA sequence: TGTGCCAGCAGCAAAGCCCGTTGGGGCGACCAGCCCCAGCATTTT. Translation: CASSKARWGDQPQHF.